This T cell receptor (beta chain) was obtained from a study of OX40 agonist ivuxolimab in advanced cancers. Regarding the study in general: Ivuxolimab was a fully human IgG2 agonistic monoclonal antibody targeting the costimulatory receptor OX40 (CD134). Intravenous ivuxolimab was administered to patients every 2 weeks at six dose levels: 0.01, 0.1, 0.3, 1.5, 3 and 10 mg/kg. Among the approximately 50 dose-escalation patients, about 20 had hepatocellular carcinoma, 15 or so melanoma, 9 renal cell carcinoma and 9 head and neck cancer. In the dose-escalation cohort, more than 80% of patients were male, and the mean age was approximately 60 years with a range of about 20 to 80. Prior anti-PD-1, anti-PD-L1 or anti-CTLA-4 therapy was permitted, and 40% of dose-escalation patients had received checkpoint inhibitors. Three dose-escalation patients achieved partial responses, one with hepatocellular carcinoma and two with cutaneous melanoma. The point of sequencing TCRbeta in the periphery was to test whether ivuxolimab changed TCR sequence diversity and drove clonal T-cell expansion. The paper covers the monotherapy dose-escalation part of the phase I ivuxolimab trial, which included N ≈ 57 patients.

The trial excluded patients who had a history of autoimmune disease or were on systemic immunosuppression. In every dose cohort, peripheral blood was drawn for TCR sequencing at baseline, cycle 4 day 1, and cycle 7 day 1. The samples were drawn from a first-in-human, open-label, multicenter phase I dose-escalation trial of ivuxolimab. Adults with locally advanced or metastatic head and neck squamous cell, hepatocellular, melanoma or renal cell carcinoma were enrolled in the trial. Before TCR sequencing, CD4+ T cells and CD8+ T cells from peripheral blood were sorted into separate populations. Genomic DNA was isolated from the sorted cells so that the TCRbeta CDR3 region could be sequenced. TCRbeta CDR3 regions were sequenced using the immunoSEQ Assay. As stored in TCRdb, this immuneACCESS dataset retains in-frame rearrangements with V and J assigned. A fraction of the clones does not appear; measured against another copy, unresolved V genes explain less than half of the discrepancy, and the remainder lacks a known reason. The sample table records about 93,000 clones; 90% to 95% of these occur just once. Jointly, the top ten make up roughly 0.5% of the sample.

Turning to this clone: Its antigen remains undetermined. No qualities accompany the bases; no much larger clone lies one base away.

Study-wide findings and limitations: At doses of 0.1 to 3.0 mg/kg, clonal expansion of both CD4+ and CD8+ T cells in blood was seen between baseline and week 6. After ivuxolimab, more expanded clones were found on average in CD8+ T cells than in CD4+ T cells. Which antigens the clonally expanded peripheral T cells were specific for was not determined. Low levels of normalized T-cell clonal expansion were also seen in some patients who did not respond. In the 0.1-3.0 mg/kg groups, partial responders had among the lowest normalized peripheral clonal expansion, particularly in CD8+ T cells.

Via the germline V gene (reference sequence), CDR1 is LNHDA and CDR2 SQIVND. Trimmed from V: 3 bases; trimmed from J: 5 bases; junction bases lacking a gene match: 5. The CDR3 holds 15 amino acids from the cysteine to the phenylalanine. The entry retains the CDR3 DNA only, 45 bases that are in frame from base 1. This specimen consisted of CD4+ or CD8+ T cells sorted from blood, obtained in a trial of the OX40 agonist ivuxolimab. This sequence uses TRBV19 and TRBJ2-2; TRBD2 aligns with 8 central bases. This sequence originates from an adult with an advanced solid tumor such as melanoma, head and neck, liver or kidney cancer. The CDR3 region: CASSIRREETGELFF. The nucleotide sequence reads TGTGCCAGTAGTATCAGGCGGGAGGAAACCGGGGAGCTGTTTTTT.